In this sample, the clone carrying this T cell receptor (beta chain) turned up many times. Its antigen is unknown. V shed 7 bases and J 3 bases; nucleotides not matched to a gene: 7. The length of the CDR3 is 14 residues. This record belongs to a study of identical twins. Regarding the study as a whole: Zero-insertion analyses could be partly confounded by invariant MAIT and iNKT cells. The more abundant beta clonotypes in cord blood had fewer insertions, and memory repertoires did not show this.

One entry per CDR3 protein, called by TCRdb with MiXCR from the 5' RACE reads. The data hold roughly 570,000 distinct CDR3 sequences, with more than 9% observed a single time. Among all donors, each was a healthy Caucasian. This same sample was also part of a study on yellow fever vaccine responses in identical twins. That source notes: Reportedly, the response of twins' T cells to the vaccine seemed partly convergent, partly personalized.

The source is a woman aged 18-35 years in good health. V and J are TRBV12-3 or TRBV12-4 and TRBJ2-7; TRBD2 matches 9 bases. What was sequenced was PBMCs. The CDR3 protein is CASTTGLAFYEQYF. CDR3 sequence (DNA): TGTGCCAGCACCACGGGACTAGCTTTCTACGAGCAGTACTTC.